This TCR beta chain was observed in a study of blood T cells in healthy people across ages. Primed by a sample-barcoded 5' primer and a J-beta primer mix, a second PCR proceeded for roughly 7 to 12 cycles. TCRdb re-derived calls from the 5' RACE reads in MiXCR, one entry per CDR3 protein. The sample has 1.5 million to 2 million distinct CDR3 sequences; roughly 27% are singletons. The length of the CDR3 is 14 residues. Germline V gene sequence: CDR1 DFQATT, CDR2 SNEGSKA (reference sequence). Deletions cut 7 bases from V and 2 bases from J, with 17 bases between. Sequencing was done on a sample of blood. The chain combines TRBV20-1 with TRBJ2-5, with D perhaps given as TRBD1 or TRBD2 (5 bases each). This clonotype originated in a woman under 40 in good health. The CDR3 DNA is TGCAGTGTTTTCCGGGACGGCCTGCAAGAGACCCAGTACTTC. This codes for CSVFRDGLQETQYF.